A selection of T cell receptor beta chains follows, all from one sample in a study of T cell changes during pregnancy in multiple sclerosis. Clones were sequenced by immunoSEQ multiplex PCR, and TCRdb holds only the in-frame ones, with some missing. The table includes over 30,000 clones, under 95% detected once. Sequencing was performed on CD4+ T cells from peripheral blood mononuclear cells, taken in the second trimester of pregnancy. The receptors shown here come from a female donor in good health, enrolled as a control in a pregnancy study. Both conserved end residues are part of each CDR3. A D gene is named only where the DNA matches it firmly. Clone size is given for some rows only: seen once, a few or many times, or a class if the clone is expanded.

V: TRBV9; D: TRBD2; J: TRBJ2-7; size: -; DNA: TGTGCCAGCAGCGTAGCTGGGAGGGTTGCCTACGAGCAGTACTTC; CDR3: CASSVAGRVAYEQYF
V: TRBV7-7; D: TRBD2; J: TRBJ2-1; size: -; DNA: TGTGCTAGCAGCCAGGGACTAGCGGGGGGAATTGAGCAGTTCTTC; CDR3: CASSQGLAGGIEQFF
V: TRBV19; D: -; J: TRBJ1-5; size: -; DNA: TGTGCCAGTAGTATTGGACAGACTGGGCAGCCCCAGCATTTT; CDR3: CASSIGQTGQPQHF
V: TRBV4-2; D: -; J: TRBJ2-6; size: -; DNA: TGTGCCAGCAGCCAAGATCGAGGGCCCTCTGGGGCCAACGTCCTGACTTTC; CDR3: CASSQDRGPSGANVLTF
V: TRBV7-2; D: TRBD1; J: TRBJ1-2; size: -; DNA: TGTGCCAGCGTTACCGGGACAGTAGGGTATGGCTACACCTTC; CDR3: CASVTGTVGYGYTF
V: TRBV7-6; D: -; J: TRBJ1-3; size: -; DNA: TGTGCCAGCAGCTTCGCCGGTCGCTCCTCTGGAAACACCATATATTTT; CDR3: CASSFAGRSSGNTIYF
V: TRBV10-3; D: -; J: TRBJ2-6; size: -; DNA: TGTGCCACCTCCCGGGAGTCTGGGGCCAACGTCCTGACTTTC; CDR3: CATSRESGANVLTF
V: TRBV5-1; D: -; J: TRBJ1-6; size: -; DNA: TGCGCCAGCAGCTTGGCCGGGGGAGAAGCTCCTAATTCACCCCTCCACTTT; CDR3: CASSLAGGEAPNSPLHF
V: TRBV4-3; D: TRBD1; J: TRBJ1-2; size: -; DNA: TGCGCCAGCAGCCAAGAACAGGACAGGCGGTCTATTGGCTACACCTTC; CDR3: CASSQEQDRRSIGYTF
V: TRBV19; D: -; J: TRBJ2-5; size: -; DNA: TGTGCCAGTAGTATTGGTGGCCAGGCAGAGACCCAGTACTTC; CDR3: CASSIGGQAETQYF
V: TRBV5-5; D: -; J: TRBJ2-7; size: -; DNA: TGTGCCAGCAGCTCCCAGGGGACACTTATCTCCTACGAGCAGTACTTC; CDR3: CASSSQGTLISYEQYF
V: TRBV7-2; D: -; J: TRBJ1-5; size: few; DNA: TGTGCCAGCAGCTTAGGTTTACCCCAAGAGGGGCCCCAGCATTTT; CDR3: CASSLGLPQEGPQHF
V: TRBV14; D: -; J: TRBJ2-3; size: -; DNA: TGTGCCAGCAGCCGACGGGGTTTGGGCGATGCCGCTAGCACAGATACGCAGTATTTT; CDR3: CASSRRGLGDAASTDTQYF
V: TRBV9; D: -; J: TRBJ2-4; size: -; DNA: TGTGCCAGCAGCTCCTCGGCCAGGGCAGGGGACATTCAGTACTTC; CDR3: CASSSSARAGDIQYF
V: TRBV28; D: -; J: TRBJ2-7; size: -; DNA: TGTGCCAGCATCGTCGGAAGCGGCGAGCAGTACTTC; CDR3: CASIVGSGEQYF
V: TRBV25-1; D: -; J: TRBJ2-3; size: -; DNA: TGTGCCAGCAGTGATTTCGGGGAAATAGGTCAAGATACGCAGTATTTT; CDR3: CASSDFGEIGQDTQYF
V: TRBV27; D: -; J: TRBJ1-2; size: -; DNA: TGTGCCAGCAGTCTCGGGGGGGGCTATGGCTACACCTTC; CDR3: CASSLGGGYGYTF
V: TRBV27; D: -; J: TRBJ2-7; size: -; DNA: TGTGCCAGCAGTTGGCAAGGGGGGACAGACTACGAGCAGTACTTC; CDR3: CASSWQGGTDYEQYF
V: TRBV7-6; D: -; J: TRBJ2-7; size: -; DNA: TGTGCCAGCAGCCCAGGGTCTACCTACGAGCAGTACTTC; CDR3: CASSPGSTYEQYF
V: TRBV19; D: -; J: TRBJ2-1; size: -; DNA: TGTGCCAGTAGTATGAGGTGGAACAATGAGCAGTTCTTC; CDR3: CASSMRWNNEQFF
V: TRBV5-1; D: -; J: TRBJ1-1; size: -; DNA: TGCGCCAGCAGCACGGGACAAAACACTGAAGCTTTCTTT; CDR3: CASSTGQNTEAFF
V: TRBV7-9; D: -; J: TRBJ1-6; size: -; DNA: TGTGCCAGCAGCTTACAGGGATTGGGAACCCTCCACTTT; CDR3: CASSLQGLGTLHF
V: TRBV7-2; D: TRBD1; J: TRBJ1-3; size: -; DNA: TGTGCCAGCCGTGGGACAGGACGCTCTGGAAACACCATATATTTT; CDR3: CASRGTGRSGNTIYF
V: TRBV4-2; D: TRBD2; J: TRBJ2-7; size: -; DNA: TGTGCCAGCAGCCAAGTCTCCAGCGGGGGGTCCTACGAGCAGTACTTC; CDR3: CASSQVSSGGSYEQYF
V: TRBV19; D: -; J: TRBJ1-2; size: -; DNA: TGTGCCAGTAGTAGGGGGCTCGGTGGCTACACCTTC; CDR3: CASSRGLGGYTF